The entry that follows covers one T cell receptor (beta chain) sequence. Its matching antigen is unknown. These data come from a study of T cells in Graves' hyperthyroidism and ophthalmopathy. Regions amplified from RNA transcripts were the TCR beta CDR3 regions. A first-round RT-PCR of the TCR CDR3 used the HTBI primer set. TCRdb ran MiXCR on the multiplex PCR reads and lists one entry per CDR3 protein. The sample yields about 560,000 distinct CDR3 sequences, 15% to 20% seen once. Overall study results and limits: Also found in blood were most expanded thyroid clonotypes above 0.001.

Germline CDR1 is SGDLS and CDR2 is YYNGEE. V trimming: 7 bases; J trimming: 1 base; junction bases outside the gene matches: 4. The CDR3 runs to 14 residues. Sequencing input: blood. This TCR came from a woman younger than 35 with Graves' hyperthyroidism. The gene calls are TRBV9 and TRBJ2-5, with 10 nucleotides matching TRBD2. This CDR3 reads CASGTSDFQETQYF. As DNA, the CDR3 is TGTGCCAGCGGGACTAGCGACTTCCAAGAGACCCAGTACTTC.